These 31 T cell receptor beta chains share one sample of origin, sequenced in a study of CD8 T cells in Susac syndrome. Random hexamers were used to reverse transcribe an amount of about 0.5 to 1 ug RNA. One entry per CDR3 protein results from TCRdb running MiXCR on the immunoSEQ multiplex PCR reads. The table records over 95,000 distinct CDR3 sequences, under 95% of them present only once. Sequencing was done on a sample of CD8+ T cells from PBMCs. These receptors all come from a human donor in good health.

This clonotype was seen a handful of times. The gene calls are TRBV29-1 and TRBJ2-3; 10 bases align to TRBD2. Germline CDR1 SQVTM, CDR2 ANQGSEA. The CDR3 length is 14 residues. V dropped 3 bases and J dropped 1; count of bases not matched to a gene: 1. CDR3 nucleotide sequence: TGCAGCGTTGACCTAGCGGGGGGCACAGATACGCAGTATTTT. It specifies CSVDLAGGTDTQYF.

The CDR3 coding sequence is TGTGCCAGTTATGACACTACTACAGCTAACTATGGCTACACCTTC. Its protein product is CASYDTTTANYGYTF. The chain recombines TRBV18 with TRBJ1-2; D remains ambiguous. Germline V gene sequence: CDR1 KGHSH, CDR2 LQKENI. V lost 9 bases and J 0 bases, leaving 17 bases between the germline ends. The CDR3 is 15 amino acids.

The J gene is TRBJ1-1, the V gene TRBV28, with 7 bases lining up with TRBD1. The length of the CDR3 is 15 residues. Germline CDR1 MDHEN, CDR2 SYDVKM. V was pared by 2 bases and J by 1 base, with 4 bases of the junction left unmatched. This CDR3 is CASSLRQGRNTEAFF. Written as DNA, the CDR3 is TGTGCCAGCAGTTTAAGACAGGGCAGGAACACTGAAGCTTTCTTT.

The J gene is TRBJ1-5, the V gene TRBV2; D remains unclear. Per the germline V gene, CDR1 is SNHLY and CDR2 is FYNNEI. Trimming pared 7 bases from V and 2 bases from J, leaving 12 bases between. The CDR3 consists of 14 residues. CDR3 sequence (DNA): TGTGCCAGCAATGACCTAATGGGCAATCAGCCCCAGCATTTT. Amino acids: CASNDLMGNQPQHF. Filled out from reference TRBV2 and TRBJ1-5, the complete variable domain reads EPEVTQTPSHQVTQMGQEVILRCVPISNHLYFYWYRQILGQKVEFLVSFYNNEISEKSEIFDDQFSVERPDGSNFTLKIRSTKLEDSAMYFCASNDLMGNQPQHFGDGTRLSIL.

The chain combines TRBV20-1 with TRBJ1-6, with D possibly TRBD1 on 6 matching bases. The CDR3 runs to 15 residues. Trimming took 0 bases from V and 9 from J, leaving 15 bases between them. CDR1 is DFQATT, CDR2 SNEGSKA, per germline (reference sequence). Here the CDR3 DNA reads TGCAGTGCTAGAGAACGGGGGGCTCGTGTTTCACCCCTCCACTTT. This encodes CSARERGARVSPLHF.

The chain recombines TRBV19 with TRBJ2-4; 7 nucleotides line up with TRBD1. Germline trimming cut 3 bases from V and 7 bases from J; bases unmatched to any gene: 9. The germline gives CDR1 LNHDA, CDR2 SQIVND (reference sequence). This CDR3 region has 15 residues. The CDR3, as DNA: TGTGCCAGTAGTATGCCAACGGGACAGAGGAACATTCAGTACTTC. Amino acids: CASSMPTGQRNIQYF.

CDR3 in amino acids: CSVDVTGKVGELFF. The CDR3, as DNA: TGCAGCGTTGATGTGACAGGGAAAGTCGGGGAGCTGTTTTTT. This sequence joins TRBV29-1 and TRBJ2-2; TRBD1 matches at 7 bases. The J segment lost 7 bases and the V segment lost 3 bases, leaving 8 bases of the junction unmatched. The CDR3 sequence is 14 residues long. Germline V gives CDR1 SQVTM, CDR2 ANQGSEA.

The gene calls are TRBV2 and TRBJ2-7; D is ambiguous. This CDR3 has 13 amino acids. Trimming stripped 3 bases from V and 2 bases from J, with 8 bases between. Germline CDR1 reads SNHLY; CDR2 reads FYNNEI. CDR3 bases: TGTGCCAGCAGTGAGAGCGTAACCTACGAGCAGTACTTC. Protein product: CASSESVTYEQYF.

The CDR3: CASSLRTKRQFF. The CDR3 bases are TGTGCCAGCAGCCTACGGACAAAGCGGCAGTTCTTC. This chain joins TRBV3-1 and TRBJ2-1, with D perhaps TRBD1 (5 bases). CDR3 length equals 12 residues. V dropped 4 bases and J dropped 12 bases, with 13 bases sitting between them. Germline V gene lookup returns CDR1 LGHDT and CDR2 YNNKEL (reference sequence).

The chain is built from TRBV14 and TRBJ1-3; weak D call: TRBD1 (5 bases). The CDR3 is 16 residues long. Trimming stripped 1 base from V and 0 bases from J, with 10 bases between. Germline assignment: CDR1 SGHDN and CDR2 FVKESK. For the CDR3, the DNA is TGTGCCAGCAGCCAAGGGGGCGCGTACTCTGGAAACACCATATATTTT. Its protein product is CASSQGGAYSGNTIYF. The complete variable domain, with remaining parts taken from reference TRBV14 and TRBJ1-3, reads EAGVTQFPSHSVIEKGQTVTLRCDPISGHDNLYWYRRVMGKEIKFLLHFVKESKQDESGMPNNRFLAERTGGTYSTLKVQPAELEDSGVYFCASSQGGAYSGNTIYFGEGSWLTVV.

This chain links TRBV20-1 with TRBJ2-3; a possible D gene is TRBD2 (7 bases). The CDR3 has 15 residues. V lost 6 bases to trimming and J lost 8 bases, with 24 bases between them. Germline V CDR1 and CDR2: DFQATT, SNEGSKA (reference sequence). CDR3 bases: TGCAGTGCCCCTGGGGGCGGGGGCGCCGGGGGTACGCAGTATTTT. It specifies CSAPGGGGAGGTQYF.

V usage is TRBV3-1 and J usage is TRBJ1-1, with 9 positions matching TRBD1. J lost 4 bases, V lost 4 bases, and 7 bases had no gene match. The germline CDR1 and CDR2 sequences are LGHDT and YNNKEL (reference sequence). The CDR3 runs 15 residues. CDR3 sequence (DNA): TGTGCCAGCAGCCCTGGACAGGGGATCGGCACTGAAGCTTTCTTT. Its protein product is CASSPGQGIGTEAFF.

The CDR3 here is CASSSLGAGQSSYNEQFF. The CDR3 nucleotides read TGTGCCAGCAGCTCCCTTGGGGCGGGACAGAGCTCCTACAATGAGCAGTTCTTC. The J gene is TRBJ2-1, the V gene TRBV7-9, with a tentative D call TRBD1 (7 bases). The V gene lost 4 bases and the J gene lost 0 bases, with 19 bases spanning the gap. Germline CDR1 is SEHNR and CDR2 is FQNEAQ (reference sequence). The CDR3 is 18 amino acids.

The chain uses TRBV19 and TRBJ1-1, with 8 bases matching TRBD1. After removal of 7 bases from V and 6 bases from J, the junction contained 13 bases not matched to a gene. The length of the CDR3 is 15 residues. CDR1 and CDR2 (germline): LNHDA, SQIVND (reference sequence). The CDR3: CASIQIQGEGAEAFF. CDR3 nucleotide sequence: TGTGCCAGTATTCAAATACAGGGGGAAGGCGCTGAAGCTTTCTTT.

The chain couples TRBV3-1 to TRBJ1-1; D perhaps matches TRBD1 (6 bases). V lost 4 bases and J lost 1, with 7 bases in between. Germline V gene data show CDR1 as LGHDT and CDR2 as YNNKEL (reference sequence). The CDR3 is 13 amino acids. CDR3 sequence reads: CASSPRGNTEAFF. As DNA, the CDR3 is TGTGCCAGCAGCCCCAGGGGGAACACTGAAGCTTTCTTT.

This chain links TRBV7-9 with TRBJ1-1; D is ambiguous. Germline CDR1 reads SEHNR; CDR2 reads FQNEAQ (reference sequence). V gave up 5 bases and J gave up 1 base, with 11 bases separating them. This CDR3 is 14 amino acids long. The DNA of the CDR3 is TGTGCCAGCAGCCTTTCCGGGCCGAACACTGAAGCTTTCTTT. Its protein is CASSLSGPNTEAFF.

The chain's CDR3 is CASSYDRVLNEQFF. Here the CDR3 DNA reads TGTGCCAGCAGTTACGACAGGGTCTTGAATGAGCAGTTCTTC. This chain joins TRBV6-2 or TRBV6-3 and TRBJ2-1; 7 bases align to TRBD1. Germline lookup yields CDR1 MNHEY and CDR2 SVGEGT. The CDR3 length is 14 residues. V gave up 2 bases and J gave up 7 bases; unmatched junction bases: 5.

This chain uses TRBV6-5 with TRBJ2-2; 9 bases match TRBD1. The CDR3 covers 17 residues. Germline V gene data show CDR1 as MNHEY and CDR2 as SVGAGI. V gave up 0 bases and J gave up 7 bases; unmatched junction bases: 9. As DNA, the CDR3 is TGTGCCAGCAGTTACTCTTCCTGGACAGGGGCGGGCGGGGAGCTGTTTTTT. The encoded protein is CASSYSSWTGAGGELFF.

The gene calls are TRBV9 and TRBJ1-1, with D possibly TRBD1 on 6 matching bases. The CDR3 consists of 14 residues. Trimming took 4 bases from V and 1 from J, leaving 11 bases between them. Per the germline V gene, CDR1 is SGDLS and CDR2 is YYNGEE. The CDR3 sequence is CASSLMDRNTEAFF. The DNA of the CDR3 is TGTGCCAGCAGCCTTATGGACAGGAACACTGAAGCTTTCTTT.

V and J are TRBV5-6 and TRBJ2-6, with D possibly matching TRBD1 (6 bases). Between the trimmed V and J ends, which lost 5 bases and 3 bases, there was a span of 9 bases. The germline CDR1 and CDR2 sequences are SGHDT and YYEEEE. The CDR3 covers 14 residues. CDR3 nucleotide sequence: TGTGCCAGCAGGACAGGTTATGGGGCCAACGTCCTGACTTTC. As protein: CASRTGYGANVLTF.

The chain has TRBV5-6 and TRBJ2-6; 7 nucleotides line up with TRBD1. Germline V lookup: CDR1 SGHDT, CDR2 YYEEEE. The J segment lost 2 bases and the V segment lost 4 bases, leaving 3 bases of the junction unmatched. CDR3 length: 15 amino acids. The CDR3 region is CASSETGAGANVLTF. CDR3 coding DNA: TGTGCCAGCAGCGAAACAGGGGCTGGGGCCAACGTCCTGACTTTC. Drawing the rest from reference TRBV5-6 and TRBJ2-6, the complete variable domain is DAGVTQSPTHLIKTRGQQVTLRCSPKSGHDTVSWYQQALGQGPQFIFQYYEEEERQRGNFPDRFSGHQFPNYSSELNVNALLLGDSALYLCASSETGAGANVLTFGAGSRLTVL.

The CDR3 is CASSEMYRVNTEAFF. Here the CDR3 DNA reads TGTGCCAGCAGCGAAATGTACAGAGTGAACACTGAAGCTTTCTTT. The gene calls are TRBV6-5 and TRBJ1-1; D not certain. The CDR3 sequence is 15 residues long. Germline assignment: CDR1 MNHEY and CDR2 SVGAGI. V lost 6 bases and J 0 bases, leaving 14 bases between the germline ends.

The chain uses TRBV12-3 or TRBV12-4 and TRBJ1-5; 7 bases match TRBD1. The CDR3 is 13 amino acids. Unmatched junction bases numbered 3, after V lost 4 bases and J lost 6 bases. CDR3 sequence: CASSWDSRQPQHF. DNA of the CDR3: TGTGCCAGCAGTTGGGACAGTCGTCAGCCCCAGCATTTT.

The CDR3 bases are TGTGCCAGTAGTATAGGTAGCGGACAAGAGACCCAGTACTTC. Translating gives CASSIGSGQETQYF. The rearrangement joins TRBV19 to TRBJ2-5; tentatively, D is TRBD2 (6 bases). The length of the CDR3 is 14 residues. Trimming shortened V by 1 base and J by 2 bases, and 8 bases separated the two germline ends. Germline V gene sequence: CDR1 LNHDA, CDR2 SQIVND (reference sequence).

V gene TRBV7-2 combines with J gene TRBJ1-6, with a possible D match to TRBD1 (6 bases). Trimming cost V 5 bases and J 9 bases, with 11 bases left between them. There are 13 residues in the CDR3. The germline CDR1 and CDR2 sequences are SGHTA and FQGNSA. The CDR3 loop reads CASSVDRFSPLHF. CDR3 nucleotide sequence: TGTGCCAGCAGCGTGGACAGATTTTCACCCCTCCACTTT.

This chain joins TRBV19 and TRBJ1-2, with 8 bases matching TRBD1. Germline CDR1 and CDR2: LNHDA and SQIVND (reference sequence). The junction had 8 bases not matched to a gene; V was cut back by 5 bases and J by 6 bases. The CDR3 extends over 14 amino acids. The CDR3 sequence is CASSGLTGDDGYTF. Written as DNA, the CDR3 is TGTGCCAGTAGTGGACTGACAGGGGACGATGGCTACACCTTC.

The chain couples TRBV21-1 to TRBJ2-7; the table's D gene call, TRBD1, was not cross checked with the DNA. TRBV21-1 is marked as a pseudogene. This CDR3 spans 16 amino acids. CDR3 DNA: TGTGCCAGCAGCACGCTGATGGGACAGGGTCTCTGCGAGCAGTACTTC. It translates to CASSTLMGQGLCEQYF.

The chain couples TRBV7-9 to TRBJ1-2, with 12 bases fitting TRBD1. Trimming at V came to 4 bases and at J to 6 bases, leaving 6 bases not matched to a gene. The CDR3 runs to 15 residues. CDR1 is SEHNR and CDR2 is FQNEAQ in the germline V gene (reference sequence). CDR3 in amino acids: CASSSGTGGAHGYTF. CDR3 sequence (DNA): TGTGCCAGCAGCTCGGGGACAGGGGGCGCCCATGGCTACACCTTC.

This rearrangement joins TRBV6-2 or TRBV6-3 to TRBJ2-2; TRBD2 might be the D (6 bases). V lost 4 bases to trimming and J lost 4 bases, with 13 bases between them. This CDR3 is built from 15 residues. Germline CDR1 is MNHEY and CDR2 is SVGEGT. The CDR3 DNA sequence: TGTGCCAGCAGTTTTGTAGCGGCCTTCACCGGGGAGCTGTTTTTT. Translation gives CASSFVAAFTGELFF.

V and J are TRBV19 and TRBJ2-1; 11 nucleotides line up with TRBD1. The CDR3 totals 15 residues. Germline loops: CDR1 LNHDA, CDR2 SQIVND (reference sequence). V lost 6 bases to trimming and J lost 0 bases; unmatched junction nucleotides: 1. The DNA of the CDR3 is TGTGCCAGTAGCGGGACAGGGGGCTCCTACAATGAGCAGTTCTTC. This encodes CASSGTGGSYNEQFF.

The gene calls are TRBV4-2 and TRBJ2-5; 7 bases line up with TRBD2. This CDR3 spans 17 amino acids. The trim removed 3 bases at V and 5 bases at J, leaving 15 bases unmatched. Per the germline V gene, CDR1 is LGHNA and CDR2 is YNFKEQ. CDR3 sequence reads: CASSHIRSGVVGETQYF. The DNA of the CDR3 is TGTGCCAGCAGCCACATAAGAAGCGGGGTAGTTGGGGAGACCCAGTACTTC.